This passage covers 26 T cell receptor beta chains from one sample sequenced in a study of OX40 agonist ivuxolimab in advanced cancers. The data were produced by immunoSEQ multiplex PCR, yet TCRdb's version contains in-frame clones alone and is incomplete. This repertoire shows over 30,000 clones, over 85% found once; its top ten account for roughly 1%. Source: CD4+ or CD8+ T cells sorted from blood, taken in a trial of the OX40 agonist ivuxolimab. These receptors all stem from an adult with an advanced solid tumor such as melanoma, head and neck, liver or kidney cancer.

The gene calls are TRBV30 and TRBJ2-7, with 9 bases aligning to TRBD2. The germline gives CDR1 GTSNPN, CDR2 SVGIG (reference sequence). The J segment lost 2 bases and the V segment lost 0 bases, leaving 2 bases of the junction unmatched. The CDR3 is 14 amino acids. The CDR3 is CAWSVQRGAYEQYF. The CDR3 DNA follows: TGTGCCTGGAGTGTACAGCGGGGGGCCTACGAGCAGTACTTC.

The chain is built from TRBV5-1 and TRBJ2-3, with 9 bases aligning to TRBD1. V was pared by 2 bases and J by 2 bases, with 3 bases of the junction left unmatched. Germline V lookup: CDR1 SGHRS, CDR2 YFSETQ. The CDR3 length is 15 residues. CDR3 loop: CASSLQGASTDTQYF. The CDR3 nucleotides are TGCGCCAGCAGCTTACAGGGGGCCTCCACAGATACGCAGTATTTT.

The chain employs TRBV5-8 and TRBJ2-7, with 9 bases identical to TRBD2. This CDR3 contains 14 residues. Per germline, CDR1 SGHTS and CDR2 YDEGEE. The V and J ends lost 4 bases and 3 bases, in that order; junction bases with no gene match: 5. The CDR3 loop is CASSPRLAVYEQYF. The CDR3 coding sequence is TGTGCCAGCAGCCCTCGACTAGCGGTCTACGAGCAGTACTTC.

The chain recombines TRBV7-3 with TRBJ2-7, with D hard to call. Per the germline V gene, CDR1 is SGHTA and CDR2 is FQGTGA. Trimming took 5 bases from V and 6 from J, leaving 17 bases between them. There are 14 residues in the CDR3. CDR3 sequence: CASSPPPPGVEQYF. CDR3 bases: TGTGCCAGCAGCCCTCCACCACCCGGTGTCGAGCAGTACTTC. The full variable domain, its missing parts supplied by reference TRBV7-3 and TRBJ2-7, is GAGVSQTPSNKVTEKGKYVELRCDPISGHTALYWYRQSLGQGPEFLIYFQGTGAADDSGLPNDRFFAVRPEGSVSTLKIQRTERGDSAVYLCASSPPPPGVEQYFGPGTRLTVT.

The V and J genes are TRBV19 and TRBJ1-2; TRBD1 aligns across 7 bases. J gave up 5 bases and V 7 bases, and 4 bases lay outside the gene matches. Germline CDR1 LNHDA, CDR2 SQIVND (reference sequence). The CDR3 covers 12 residues. CDR3 protein: CASIGGEYGYTF. For the CDR3, the DNA is TGTGCCAGTATAGGGGGCGAGTATGGCTACACCTTC.

The CDR3 loop reads CASSPHPGESYNEQFF. CDR3 coding DNA: TGCGCCAGCAGCCCCCACCCCGGTGAATCCTACAATGAGCAGTTCTTC. The gene calls are TRBV4-1 and TRBJ2-1; D not resolved. Trimming took off 4 bases at V and 1 base at J, with 14 bases between the two ends. The CDR3 length is 16 residues. Germline V CDR1 and CDR2: MGHRA, YSYEKL.

In DNA form, the CDR3 reads TGTGCCAGCACCTTACTAGCGGGAAGGGAGACCCAGTACTTC. Its protein is CASTLLAGRETQYF. V is TRBV2 and J is TRBJ2-5; TRBD2 aligns across 10 bases. Germline values: CDR1 SNHLY, CDR2 FYNNEI. V lost 7 bases to trimming and J lost 5 bases; unmatched junction nucleotides: 7. The CDR3 loop spans 14 amino acids.

This chain uses TRBV2 with TRBJ2-1; D assignment may be TRBD1 or TRBD2 (5 bases each). CDR3 length equals 15 residues. CDR1 SNHLY and CDR2 FYNNEI come from the germline V gene. Trimming took off 3 bases at V and 0 bases at J, with 9 bases between the two ends. As DNA, the CDR3 is TGTGCCAGCAGTGATTGGGACGCCTCCTACAATGAGCAGTTCTTC. Its translation: CASSDWDASYNEQFF.

This clone was counted a single time. The rearrangement joins TRBV7-9 to TRBJ2-3, with D perhaps given as TRBD1 or TRBD2 (5 bases each). Trimming cost V 7 bases and J 6 bases, with 8 bases left between them. This CDR3 has 11 amino acids. Germline loops: CDR1 SEHNR, CDR2 FQNEAQ (reference sequence). The CDR3 loop is CASTGADTQYF. CDR3 sequence (DNA): TGTGCCAGCACCGGGGCCGATACGCAGTATTTT.

This chain joins TRBV5-4 and TRBJ2-5, with 7 nucleotides matching TRBD2. The CDR3 has 15 amino acids. Trimming took 0 bases from V and 4 from J; bases not matched to a gene: 6. CDR1 is SGHNT and CDR2 is YYREEE in the germline V gene (reference sequence). In DNA form, the CDR3 reads TGTGCCAGCAGCTTGGTTGGTGGGGGGGGAGAGACCCAGTACTTC. This translates into CASSLVGGGGETQYF.

Points on this clone: At one end the junction does not follow the germline gene, possibly because of a read error. This rearrangement joins TRBV2 to TRBJ1-2; D is unresolved. This CDR3 is 13 amino acids long. Germline lookup yields CDR1 SNHLY and CDR2 FYNNEI. The CDR3 nucleotides read TGTGCCAGCTTTTCGTTTTCGGAGCAGGAGATATTCTTC. As protein: CASFSFSEQEIFF.

The sample holds one count of this clone. The V gene is TRBV6-5, the J gene TRBJ2-7; no clear D gene. The CDR3 extends over 14 amino acids. CDR1 MNHEY and CDR2 SVGAGI come from the germline V gene. Between the trimmed V and J ends, which lost 6 bases and 6 bases, there was a span of 18 bases. Here the CDR3 reads CASSLDSGPREQYF. The CDR3 coding sequence is TGTGCCAGCAGCCTAGACTCCGGGCCACGCGAGCAGTACTTC.

The chain combines TRBV2 with TRBJ2-7; 10 bases align to TRBD1. The CDR3 runs to 17 residues. V trimming: 3 bases; J trimming: 2 bases; junction bases outside the gene matches: 10. CDR1 is SNHLY and CDR2 is FYNNEI in the germline V gene. CDR3 DNA: TGTGCCAGCAGTGAGAGGCTGGACAGGGGGATGGCCTACGAGCAGTACTTC. Its protein product is CASSERLDRGMAYEQYF. Looking up the rest from reference TRBV2 and TRBJ2-7 gives the full variable domain: EPEVTQTPSHQVTQMGQEVILRCVPISNHLYFYWYRQILGQKVEFLVSFYNNEISEKSEIFDDQFSVERPDGSNFTLKIRSTKLEDSAMYFCASSERLDRGMAYEQYFGPGTRLTVT.

This clone showed up just once. The V and J genes are TRBV5-1 and TRBJ1-1; D perhaps matches TRBD1 (5 bases). This CDR3 region has 16 residues. V lost 1 base, J lost 2 bases, and 15 bases lay in between. CDR1 SGHRS and CDR2 YFSETQ come from the germline V gene. The CDR3 DNA follows: TGCGCCAGCAGCTTGAGTTCTGGGGCGAAAAACACTGAAGCTTTCTTT. This gives the protein CASSLSSGAKNTEAFF.

The rearrangement links TRBV4-2 to TRBJ2-5; TRBD1 is a possible D gene (5 bases). The CDR3 runs 16 residues. Germline CDR1 LGHNA, CDR2 YNFKEQ. V dropped 0 bases and J dropped 2 bases, with 13 bases sitting between them. DNA for the CDR3: TGTGCCAGCAGCCAAGAAGCTGGACAAACACAAGAGACCCAGTACTTC. This codes for CASSQEAGQTQETQYF.

The chain joins TRBV29-1 to TRBJ2-7; maybe TRBD1 (5 bases). The ends were cut back, 4 bases at V and 6 bases at J, with 10 bases in the middle. CDR1 and CDR2 (germline): SQVTM, ANQGSEA. The CDR3 totals 11 residues. The CDR3 sequence is CSVGQGGEQYF. DNA of the CDR3: TGCAGCGTTGGCCAGGGCGGCGAGCAGTACTTC.

This chain uses TRBV30 with TRBJ1-3; 7 bases match TRBD1. The CDR3 covers 14 residues. CDR1 and CDR2 (germline): GTSNPN, SVGIG (reference sequence). With 5 bases clipped from V and 0 bases from J, the junction kept 4 bases outside the gene matches. The CDR3 sequence: CAWRYRGSGNTIYF. CDR3 bases: TGTGCCTGGCGTTACAGGGGCTCTGGAAACACCATATATTTT. Based on the CDR3 plus reference TRBV30 and TRBJ1-3, the full variable domain is SQTIHQWPATLVQPVGSPLSLECTVEGTSNPNLYWYRQAAGRGLQLLFYSVGIGQISSEVPQNLSASRPQDRQFILSSKKLLLSDSGFYLCAWRYRGSGNTIYFGEGSWLTVV.

J is TRBJ2-5 and V is TRBV13; D gene unclear. The CDR3 consists of 11 residues. Germline lookup yields CDR1 PRHDT and CDR2 FYEKMQ (reference sequence). Trimming shortened V by 8 bases and J by 2 bases, and 6 bases separated the two germline ends. CDR3 amino acids: CASSIQETQYF. CDR3 in DNA: TGTGCCAGCTCCATACAAGAGACCCAGTACTTC.

The chain uses TRBV6-4 and TRBJ2-2; possible D gene TRBD1, 5 bases. This CDR3 is built from 14 residues. V was cut by 4 bases and J by 4 bases, with 10 bases left in between. CDR1 and CDR2 from the germline V gene are MRHNA and SNTAGT. The DNA of the CDR3 is TGTGCCAGCAGTGCCAGGGTGGGCACCGGGGAGCTGTTTTTT. This gives the protein CASSARVGTGELFF.

The chain has TRBV9 and TRBJ2-5; TRBD2 aligns across 9 bases. The CDR3 length is 16 residues. Germline trimming cut 0 bases from V and 3 bases from J; bases unmatched to any gene: 6. Germline values: CDR1 SGDLS, CDR2 YYNGEE. The CDR3 bases are TGTGCCAGCAGCGTAGGTGGCGGGAGGGCCGAAGAGACCCAGTACTTC. Protein sequence: CASSVGGGRAEETQYF.

This sequence joins TRBV2 and TRBJ2-5, with 8 positions matching TRBD2. Germline V gives CDR1 SNHLY, CDR2 FYNNEI. CDR3 length: 14 amino acids. The junction had 7 bases not matched to a gene; V was cut back by 6 bases and J by 4 bases. The CDR3 here is CASRGAGGLETQYF. The CDR3 bases are TGTGCCAGCAGAGGGGCGGGAGGTTTAGAGACCCAGTACTTC.

The chain combines TRBV4-1 with TRBJ1-4; D unclear. V lost 2 bases to trimming and J lost 0 bases, with 19 bases between them. The CDR3 has 19 residues. Germline V gene lookup returns CDR1 MGHRA and CDR2 YSYEKL. In DNA, the CDR3 is TGCGCCAGCAGCCAACCCAAGGCGGGTGGGCCTGCAACTAATGAAAAACTGTTTTTT. Encoded protein: CASSQPKAGGPATNEKLFF.

The J gene is TRBJ1-3, the V gene TRBV19; D unclear. Germline V gives CDR1 LNHDA, CDR2 SQIVND (reference sequence). The CDR3 extends over 16 amino acids. V shed 4 bases and J shed 0 bases, with 13 bases lying between them. The CDR3 protein is CASSTQGRSSGNTIYF. The CDR3 nucleotides are TGTGCCAGTAGTACCCAAGGGCGGAGCTCTGGAAACACCATATATTTT. Variable domain in full (rest from reference TRBV19 and TRBJ1-3): DGGITQSPKYLFRKEGQNVTLSCEQNLNHDAMYWYRQDPGQGLRLIYYSQIVNDFQKGDIAEGYSVSREKKESFPLTVTSAQKNPTAFYLCASSTQGRSSGNTIYFGEGSWLTVV.

The J gene is TRBJ1-1, the V gene TRBV19; 7 bases match TRBD1. Trimming cost V 3 bases and J 4 bases; bases outside gene matches: 2. The CDR3 contains 13 residues. Germline CDR1 and CDR2: LNHDA and SQIVND (reference sequence). In DNA form, the CDR3 reads TGTGCCAGTAGTATGAGGACAGGCACTGAAGCTTTCTTT. Protein: CASSMRTGTEAFF. Full variable domain (remainder filled in from reference TRBV19 and TRBJ1-1): DGGITQSPKYLFRKEGQNVTLSCEQNLNHDAMYWYRQDPGQGLRLIYYSQIVNDFQKGDIAEGYSVSREKKESFPLTVTSAQKNPTAFYLCASSMRTGTEAFFGQGTRLTVV.

The chain links TRBV5-5 to TRBJ1-4; D unclear. The CDR3 has 15 residues. V lost 3 bases and J 7 bases, leaving 16 bases between the germline ends. Germline loops: CDR1 SGHKS, CDR2 YYEKEE (reference sequence). The DNA for the CDR3 is TGTGCCAGCAGCTGGGATTGGGGAGGAGGTGAAAAACTGTTTTTT. This codes for CASSWDWGGGEKLFF.

The J gene is TRBJ1-1, the V gene TRBV28; TRBD1 might be the D (5 bases). Germline CDR1 reads MDHEN; CDR2 reads SYDVKM. V lost 4 bases and J 1 base, leaving 10 bases between the germline ends. This CDR3 region has 14 residues. As DNA, the CDR3 is TGTGCCAGCAGTTCAGGGAAGTGGAACACTGAAGCTTTCTTT. Translating it yields CASSSGKWNTEAFF.